This T cell receptor (beta chain) derives from a study of graft-versus-host responses after intestinal transplantation. On the study more broadly: Transplant types were multivisceral, liver-intestinal, or isolated intestinal. Induction with anti-thymocyte globulin, then tacrolimus and steroids for three to four years, was given to all recipients. Study findings and constraints: After transplant, early declines in HvG clones were associated with peak levels of circulating GvH clones.

A note on this clone: Its specificity is not known.

Here immunoSEQ multiplex PCR was the method, and the copy in TCRdb shows in-frame clones only, minus some. This sample carries 30,000 to 45,000 clones, nearly 95% of them seen once, and the ten largest clones take less than 25%. Germline V CDR1 and CDR2: SGDLS, YYNGEE. The CDR3 is 17 amino acids. V gave up 0 bases and J gave up 5 bases; unmatched junction bases: 8. This TCR derives from a human donor who was the organ donor for an intestinal transplant. Sequencing was performed on unstimulated CD8+ T cells sorted from spleen or lymph node cells, taken before transplant. This chain uses TRBV9 with TRBJ2-2; TRBD2 matches at 9 bases. CDR3 residues: CASSVDGGRAGTGELFF. The CDR3 coding sequence is TGTGCCAGCAGCGTAGACGGCGGGAGGGCCGGAACCGGGGAGCTGTTTTTT. Filled out from reference TRBV9 and TRBJ2-2, the complete variable domain reads DSGVTQTPKHLITATGQRVTLRCSPRSGDLSVYWYQQSLDQGLQFLIQYYNGEERAKGNILERFSAQQFPDLHSELNLSSLELGDSALYFCASSVDGGRAGTGELFFGEGSRLTVL.